The entry below gives a single TCR beta chain sequence along with its context. Its specificity is unknown. These data come from a study of response to subunit inactivated influenza vaccine. General study results and limits: Every seasonal influenza vaccination brings in few new T cells, the authors suggested.

A single record per CDR3 protein comes from TCRdb applying MiXCR to the RT-PCR reads. The data contain about 530,000 distinct CDR3 sequences, 13% of them singletons. The J segment lost 4 bases and the V segment lost 4 bases, leaving 11 bases of the junction unmatched. The CDR3 has 16 amino acids. Germline CDR1 MNHNS, CDR2 SASEGT. The starting material was PBMCs from blood, obtained more than 35 days after vaccination. This clonotype was sampled from a man between 50 and 59 years old who received an inactivated influenza vaccine. The gene calls are TRBV6-1 and TRBJ2-7; 9 positions agree with TRBD1. The CDR3 sequence is CASSAIDRGWGYEQYF. CDR3 DNA sequence: TGTGCCAGCAGTGCAATTGACAGGGGGTGGGGATACGAGCAGTACTTC.